The following is a T cell receptor (beta chain) sequence with its context. Its antigen is currently unknown. The sample belongs to a study of cytomegalovirus exposure and HLA in healthy donors. PCR was performed using 60 Vbeta and 13 Jbeta primers. The repertoire was sequenced with immunoSEQ multiplex PCR; TCRdb's copy has only in-frame clones and lacks some. The repertoire includes 55,000 to 65,000 clones, 65% to 85% of them detected once, and roughly 5.7% sits in the top ten. General study findings and limits: Rarity marked most TCR sequences, yet some public TCRs occurred in many donors.

Trimming cost V 5 bases and J 4 bases, with 11 bases left between them. The CDR3 covers 13 residues. Germline V gene sequence: CDR1 SNHLY, CDR2 FYNNEI. This receptor was identified in a male donor in good health and CMV-seronegative. Sequences were obtained from PBMCs. This chain links TRBV2 with TRBJ1-1; D is ambiguous. This CDR3 reads CASSIKRGTEAFF. In DNA form, the CDR3 reads TGTGCCAGCAGTATAAAACGGGGCACTGAAGCTTTCTTT.